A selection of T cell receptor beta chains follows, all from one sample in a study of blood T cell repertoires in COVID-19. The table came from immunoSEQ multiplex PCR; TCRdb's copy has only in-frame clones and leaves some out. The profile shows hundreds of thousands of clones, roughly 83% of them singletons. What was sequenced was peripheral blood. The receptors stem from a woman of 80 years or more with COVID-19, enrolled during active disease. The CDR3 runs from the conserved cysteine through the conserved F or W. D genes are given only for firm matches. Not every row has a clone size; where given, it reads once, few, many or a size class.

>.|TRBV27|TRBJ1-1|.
CASSFRGTEAFF
TGTGCCAGCAGTTTTAGGGGAACTGAAGCTTTCTTT
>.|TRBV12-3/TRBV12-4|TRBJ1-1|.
CASSWDKRRAFF
TGTGCCAGCAGTTGGGACAAAAGGAGAGCTTTCTTT
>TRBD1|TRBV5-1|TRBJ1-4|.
CASSAPGTGRFF
TGCGCCAGCAGCGCACCCGGGACAGGGAGATTTTTT
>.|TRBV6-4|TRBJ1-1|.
CASSDRRGEAFF
TGTGCCAGCAGTGACAGGCGGGGCGAAGCTTTCTTT
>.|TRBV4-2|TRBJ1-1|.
CASSQGDRTNTEAFF
TGTGCCAGCAGCCAAGGAGACAGGACGAACACTGAAGCTTTCTTT
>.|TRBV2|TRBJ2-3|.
CASRPGLAIITQYF
TGTGCCAGCAGGCCTGGTCTCGCGATCATTACGCAGTATTTT
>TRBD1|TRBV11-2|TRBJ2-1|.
CASSPDRGQFF
TGTGCCAGCAGCCCGGACAGGGGGCAGTTCTTC
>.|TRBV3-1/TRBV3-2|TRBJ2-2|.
CASSQGPNTGELFF
TGTGCCAGCAGCCAAGGGCCGAACACCGGGGAGCTGTTTTTT
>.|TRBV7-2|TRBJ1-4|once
CASSLSAATNEKLFF
TGTGCCAGCAGCTTAAGCGCAGCAACTAATGAAAAACTGTTTTTT
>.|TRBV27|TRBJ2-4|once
CASSLAAKNIQYF
TGTGCCAGCAGTTTAGCGGCCAAAAACATTCAGTACTTC
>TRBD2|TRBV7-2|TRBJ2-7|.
CASSSLAGVSYEQYF
TGTGCCAGCAGCTCATTAGCGGGGGTTTCCTACGAGCAGTACTTC
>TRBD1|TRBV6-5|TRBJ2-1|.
CASRERQGINNEQFF
TGTGCCAGCAGGGAGCGACAGGGGATAAACAATGAGCAGTTCTTC
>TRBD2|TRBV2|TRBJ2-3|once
CASRGTSGGTQYF
TGTGCCAGCAGGGGAACTAGCGGGGGTACGCAGTATTTT
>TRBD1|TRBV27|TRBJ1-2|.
CASSRDRGADGYTF
TGTGCCAGCAGTAGGGACAGGGGGGCCGATGGCTACACCTTC
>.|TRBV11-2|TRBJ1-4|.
CASSPGSPSEKLFF
TGTGCCAGCAGCCCCGGGTCGCCCTCCGAAAAACTGTTTTTT
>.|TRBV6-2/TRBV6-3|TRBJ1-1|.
CASSPGGRTEAFF
TGTGCCAGCAGCCCCGGCGGCCGTACTGAAGCTTTCTTT
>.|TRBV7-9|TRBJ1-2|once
CASSLPGNYGYTF
TGTGCCAGCAGCTTACCAGGGAACTATGGCTACACCTTC
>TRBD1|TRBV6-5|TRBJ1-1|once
CASSQGQGIAEAFF
TGTGCCAGCAGTCAGGGACAGGGCATCGCTGAAGCTTTCTTT
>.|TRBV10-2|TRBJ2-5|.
CASSGWAGGRQETQYF
TGCGCCAGCAGTGGATGGGCCGGGGGTCGCCAAGAGACCCAGTACTTC
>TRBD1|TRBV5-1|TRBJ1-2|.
CASRPTPGTDYGYTF
TGCGCCAGCAGACCGACACCTGGGACAGACTATGGCTACACCTTC
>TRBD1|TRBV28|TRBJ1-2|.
CASSRPGQGSGYTF
TGTGCCAGCAGTCGCCCTGGACAGGGGAGTGGCTACACCTTC
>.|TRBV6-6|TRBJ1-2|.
CASSTGQLGDYGYTF
TGTGCCAGCAGCACTGGACAGCTCGGGGACTATGGCTACACCTTC
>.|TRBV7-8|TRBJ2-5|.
CASSQGQWVETQYF
TGTGCCAGCAGCCAAGGACAGTGGGTAGAGACCCAGTACTTC
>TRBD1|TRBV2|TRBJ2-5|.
CASSQNRGWQETQYF
TGTGCCAGCAGCCAGAACAGGGGATGGCAAGAGACCCAGTACTTC